The 11 T cell receptor beta chains below come from one sample, sequenced in a study of blood T cell repertoires in COVID-19. Data came from immunoSEQ multiplex PCR; TCRdb stores just in-frame clones and leaves some out. This sample has 210,000 or so clones, with around 85% found just once. Specimen: PBMCs or T cells enriched from blood (not recorded which). These receptors were obtained from a woman aged 50 to 65 in a cohort exposed to, infected with or recovered from COVID-19 (not recorded which).

V is TRBV28 and J is TRBJ1-2, with D perhaps matching TRBD1 (5 bases). The V gene lost 8 bases and the J gene lost 1 base, with 8 bases spanning the gap. The CDR3 has 12 residues. Germline CDR1 reads MDHEN; CDR2 reads SYDVKM. The CDR3 loop is CASGGFNYGYTF. The CDR3 coding sequence is TGTGCCAGCGGGGGGTTTAACTATGGCTACACCTTC.

The chain couples TRBV6-1 to TRBJ1-1; D is uncertain. The germline CDR1 and CDR2 sequences are MNHNS and SASEGT. This CDR3 region has 13 residues. The V gene lost 1 base and the J gene lost 9 bases, with 12 bases spanning the gap. The CDR3 bases are TGTGCCAGCAGTGAAGGAACCGCGGCCAAAGCTTTCTTT. Its translation is CASSEGTAAKAFF.

The chain employs TRBV7-9 and TRBJ2-3, with D perhaps TRBD2 (5 bases). Germline CDR1 is SEHNR and CDR2 is FQNEAQ (reference sequence). The V end lost 7 bases, the J end lost 6 bases, and 14 bases lay between the germline ends. The CDR3 is 13 residues long. The CDR3 DNA is TGTGCCAGCATCCCGCCCTCGGGGGATACGCAGTATTTT. Amino acid sequence: CASIPPSGDTQYF.

The V and J genes are TRBV7-8 and TRBJ1-6, with D unresolved. CDR3 length: 18 residues. Germline-derived CDR1 and CDR2 are SGHVS and FQNEAQ. V lost 0 bases, J lost 0 bases, and 12 bases lay in between. The chain's CDR3 is CASSLAPGSVSYNSPLHF. For the CDR3, the DNA is TGTGCCAGCAGCTTAGCGCCGGGGTCGGTCTCCTATAATTCACCCCTCCACTTT. Complete variable domain (other parts from reference TRBV7-8 and TRBJ1-6): GAGVSQSPRYKVAKRGQDVALRCDPISGHVSLFWYQQALGQGPEFLTYFQNEAQLDKSGLPSDRFFAERPEGSVSTLKIQRTQQEDSAVYLCASSLAPGSVSYNSPLHFGNGTRLTVT.

The genes are TRBV6-1 and TRBJ1-2; D is perhaps TRBD1 (6 bases). The V gene lost 2 bases and the J gene lost 2 bases, with 9 bases spanning the gap. Germline values: CDR1 MNHNS, CDR2 SASEGT. The CDR3 has 14 residues. The CDR3 protein is CASSENQGNYGYTF. The CDR3 DNA reads as TGTGCCAGCAGTGAAAACCAGGGGAACTATGGCTACACCTTC.

This clone showed up just once. The chain uses TRBV4-3 and TRBJ1-1, with a possible D match to TRBD1 (6 bases). V lost 1 base and J 0 bases, leaving 15 bases between the germline ends. The CDR3 loop spans 17 amino acids. Germline loops: CDR1 LGHNA, CDR2 YSLEER. The CDR3 region is CASSQGRTVGLNTEAFF. The CDR3 coding sequence is TGCGCCAGCAGCCAAGGAAGGACAGTGGGCCTGAACACTGAAGCTTTCTTT.

This rearrangement joins TRBV7-8 to TRBJ1-2; 7 nucleotides match TRBD1. Germline CDR1 SGHVS, CDR2 FQNEAQ. V trimming: 4 bases; J trimming: 2 bases; junction bases outside the gene matches: 10. This CDR3 is 16 amino acids long. CDR3 protein: CASSSESGQTNYGYTF. The CDR3 bases are TGTGCCAGCAGCTCAGAATCGGGACAGACAAACTATGGCTACACCTTC.

This chain links TRBV7-2 with TRBJ2-7; D may be TRBD2 (5 bases). The CDR3 has 14 residues. V lost 5 bases, J lost 3 bases, and 14 bases lay in between. Germline lookup yields CDR1 SGHTA and CDR2 FQGNSA. The CDR3 nucleotides read TGTGCCAGCAGCCACCGGGATCCCGGCTACGAGCAGTACTTC. As protein: CASSHRDPGYEQYF.

This chain joins TRBV2 and TRBJ1-6; D is perhaps TRBD1 (6 bases). The V gene lost 4 bases and the J gene lost 8 bases, with 15 bases spanning the gap. The CDR3 is made up of 15 amino acids. Germline-derived CDR1 and CDR2 are SNHLY and FYNNEI. The CDR3 nucleotides are TGTGCCAGCAGTGGGGGGCGCCGGATAGATTCACCCCTCCACTTT. Amino acids: CASSGGRRIDSPLHF.

V usage is TRBV10-2 and J usage is TRBJ1-3; D not certain. The CDR3 loop spans 12 amino acids. The ends were cut back, 6 bases at V and 9 bases at J, with 12 bases in the middle. Germline-derived CDR1 and CDR2 are WSHSY and SAAADI. The CDR3 region has the DNA TGCGCCAGCAGCCCTACGGGTCGCACCATATATTTT. It codes for CASSPTGRTIYF.

The rearrangement joins TRBV7-2 to TRBJ2-7, with D tentatively TRBD2 (5 bases). In germline, CDR1 is SGHTA, CDR2 FQGNSA. V was cut by 3 bases and J by 4 bases, with 10 bases left in between. The CDR3 totals 13 residues. In nucleotides, the CDR3 is TGTGCCAGCAGCTTGGATCGGGGATACGAGCAGTACTTC. Protein: CASSLDRGYEQYF.